The clone carrying this T cell receptor (beta chain) appeared once. This entry belongs to a study of blood T cell repertoires in COVID-19. Study processing details: Reference gene primer amplification gave estimated nucleated cell counts. Generated by immunoSEQ multiplex PCR, the TCRdb table keeps only in-frame clones and is missing some. V and J calls plus clone size are reproduced from that table; the DNA served to infer D and trimming. The sample records about 440,000 clones, around 91% being singletons. V dropped 6 bases and J dropped 3; count of bases not matched to a gene: 13. This CDR3 contains 16 residues. The germline V gene has CDR1 MDHEN and CDR2 SYDVKM.

The chain couples TRBV28 to TRBJ2-7, with 8 nucleotides matching TRBD2. The sample taken for sequencing was PBMCs or T cells enriched from blood (not recorded which). The origin of this receptor is a man between 18 and 35 years old who had recovered from COVID-19. The CDR3 here is CASRSTWTSLSYEQYF. The CDR3 DNA follows: TGTGCCAGCAGGTCTACCTGGACTAGCTTGAGCTACGAGCAGTACTTC.